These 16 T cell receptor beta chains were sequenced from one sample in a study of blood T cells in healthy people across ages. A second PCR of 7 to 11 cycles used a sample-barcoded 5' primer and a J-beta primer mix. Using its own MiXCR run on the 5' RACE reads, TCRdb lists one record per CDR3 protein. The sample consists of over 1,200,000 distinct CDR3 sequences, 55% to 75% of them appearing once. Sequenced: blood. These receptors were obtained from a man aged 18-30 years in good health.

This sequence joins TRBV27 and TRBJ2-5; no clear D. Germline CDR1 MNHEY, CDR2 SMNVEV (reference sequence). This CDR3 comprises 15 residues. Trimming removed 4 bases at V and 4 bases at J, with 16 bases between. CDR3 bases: TGTGCCAGCAGTTCTATCACGAGACCGCCAGAGACCCAGTACTTC. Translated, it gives CASSSITRPPETQYF.

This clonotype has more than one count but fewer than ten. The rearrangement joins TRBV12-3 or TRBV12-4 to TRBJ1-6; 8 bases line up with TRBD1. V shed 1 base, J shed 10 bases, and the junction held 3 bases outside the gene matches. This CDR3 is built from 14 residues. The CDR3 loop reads CASSLVTGGSPLHF. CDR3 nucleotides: TGTGCCAGCAGTTTAGTCACAGGGGGATCACCCCTCCACTTT.

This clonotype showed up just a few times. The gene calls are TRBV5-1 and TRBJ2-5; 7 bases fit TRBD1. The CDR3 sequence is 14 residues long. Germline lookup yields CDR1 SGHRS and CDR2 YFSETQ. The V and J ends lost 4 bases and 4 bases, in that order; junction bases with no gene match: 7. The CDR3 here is CASSMEQGLETQYF. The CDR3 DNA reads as TGCGCCAGCAGCATGGAACAGGGGTTAGAGACCCAGTACTTC.

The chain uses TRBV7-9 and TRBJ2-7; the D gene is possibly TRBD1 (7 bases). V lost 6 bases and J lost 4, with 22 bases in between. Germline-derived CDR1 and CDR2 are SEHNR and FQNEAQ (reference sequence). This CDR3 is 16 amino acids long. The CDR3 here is CASSFTPTGRRYEQYF. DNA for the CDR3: TGTGCCAGCAGTTTTACTCCGACAGGGAGGAGGTACGAGCAGTACTTC. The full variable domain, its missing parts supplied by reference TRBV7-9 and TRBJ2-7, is DTGVSQNPRHKITKRGQNVTFRCDPISEHNRLYWYRQTLGQGPEFLTYFQNEAQLEKSRLLSDRFSAERPKGSFSTLEIQRTEQGDSAMYLCASSFTPTGRRYEQYFGPGTRLTVT.

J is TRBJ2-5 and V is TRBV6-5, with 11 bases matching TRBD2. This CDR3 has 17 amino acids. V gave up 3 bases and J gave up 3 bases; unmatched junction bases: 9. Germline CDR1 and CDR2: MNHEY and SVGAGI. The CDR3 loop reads CASSYSAGLAEKETQYF. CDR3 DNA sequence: TGTGCCAGCAGTTATTCCGCGGGACTAGCGGAAAAAGAGACCCAGTACTTC.

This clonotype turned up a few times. CDR3 in DNA: TGTGCCAGCAGTTACCGCCAGGGAATGCTGGATACGCAGTATTTT. Amino acid sequence: CASSYRQGMLDTQYF. The chain uses TRBV6-2 or TRBV6-3 and TRBJ2-3; tentative D call: TRBD1 (5 bases). In germline, CDR1 is MNHEY, CDR2 SVGEGT. The CDR3 is made up of 15 amino acids. Trimming shortened V by 2 bases and J by 6 bases, and 15 bases separated the two germline ends.

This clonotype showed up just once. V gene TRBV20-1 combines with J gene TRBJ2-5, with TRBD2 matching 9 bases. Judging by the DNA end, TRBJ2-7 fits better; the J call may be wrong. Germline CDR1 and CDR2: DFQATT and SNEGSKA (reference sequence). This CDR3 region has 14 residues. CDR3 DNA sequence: TGCAGTGCTCGACCCGGGACTAGCTACTACGAGCAGTACTTC. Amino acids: CSARPGTSYYEQYF.

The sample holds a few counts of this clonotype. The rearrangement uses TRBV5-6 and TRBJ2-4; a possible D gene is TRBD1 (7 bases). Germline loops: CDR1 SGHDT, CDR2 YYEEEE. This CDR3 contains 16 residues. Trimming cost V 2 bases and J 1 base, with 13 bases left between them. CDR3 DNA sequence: TGTGCCAGCAGCTTTGGACAGGAGGGGGCCAAAAACATTCAGTACTTC. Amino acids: CASSFGQEGAKNIQYF. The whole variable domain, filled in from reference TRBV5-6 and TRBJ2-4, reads DAGVTQSPTHLIKTRGQQVTLRCSPKSGHDTVSWYQQALGQGPQFIFQYYEEEERQRGNFPDRFSGHQFPNYSSELNVNALLLGDSALYLCASSFGQEGAKNIQYFGAGTRLSVL.

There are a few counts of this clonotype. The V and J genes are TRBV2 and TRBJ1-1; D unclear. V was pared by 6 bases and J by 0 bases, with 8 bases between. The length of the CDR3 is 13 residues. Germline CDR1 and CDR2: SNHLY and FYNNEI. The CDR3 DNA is TGTGCCAGCAGCGGGCCATTGAACACTGAAGCTTTCTTT. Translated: CASSGPLNTEAFF.

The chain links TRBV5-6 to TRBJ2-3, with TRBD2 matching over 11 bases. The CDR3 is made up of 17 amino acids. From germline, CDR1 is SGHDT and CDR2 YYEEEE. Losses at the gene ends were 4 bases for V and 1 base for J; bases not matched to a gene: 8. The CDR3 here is CASSIDLTSGGTDTQYF. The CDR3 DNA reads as TGTGCCAGCAGCATAGATTTGACTAGCGGGGGCACAGATACGCAGTATTTT. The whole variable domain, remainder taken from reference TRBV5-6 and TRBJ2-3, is DAGVTQSPTHLIKTRGQQVTLRCSPKSGHDTVSWYQQALGQGPQFIFQYYEEEERQRGNFPDRFSGHQFPNYSSELNVNALLLGDSALYLCASSIDLTSGGTDTQYFGPGTRLTVL.

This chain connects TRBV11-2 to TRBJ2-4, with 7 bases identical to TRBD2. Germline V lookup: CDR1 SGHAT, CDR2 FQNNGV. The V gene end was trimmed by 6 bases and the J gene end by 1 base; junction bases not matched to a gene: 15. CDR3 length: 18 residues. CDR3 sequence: CASRSLAGPPGAKNIQYF. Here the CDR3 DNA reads TGTGCCAGCAGGTCTTTAGCGGGTCCCCCAGGGGCCAAAAACATTCAGTACTTC.

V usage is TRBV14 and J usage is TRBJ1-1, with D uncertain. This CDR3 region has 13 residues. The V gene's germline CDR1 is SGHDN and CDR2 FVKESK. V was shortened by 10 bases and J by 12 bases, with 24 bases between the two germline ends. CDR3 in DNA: TGTGCCACCTCAGACAACTCCGACGCGAAGCCTTTCTTT. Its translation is CATSDNSDAKPFF.

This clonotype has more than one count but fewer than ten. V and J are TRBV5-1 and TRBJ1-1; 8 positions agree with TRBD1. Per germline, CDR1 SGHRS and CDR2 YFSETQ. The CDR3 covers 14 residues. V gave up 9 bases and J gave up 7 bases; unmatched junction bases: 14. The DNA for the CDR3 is TGCGCCAACGCCCCAGGACAGGGCCCCGGTGAAGCTTTCTTT. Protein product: CANAPGQGPGEAFF.

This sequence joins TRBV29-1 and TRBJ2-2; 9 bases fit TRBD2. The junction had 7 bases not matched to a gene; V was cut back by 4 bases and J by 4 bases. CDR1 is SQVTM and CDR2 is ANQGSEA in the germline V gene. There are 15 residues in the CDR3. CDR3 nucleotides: TGCAGCGTTGTTCGCCCAGCGGGGGGCACCGGGGAGCTGTTTTTT. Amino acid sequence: CSVVRPAGGTGELFF.

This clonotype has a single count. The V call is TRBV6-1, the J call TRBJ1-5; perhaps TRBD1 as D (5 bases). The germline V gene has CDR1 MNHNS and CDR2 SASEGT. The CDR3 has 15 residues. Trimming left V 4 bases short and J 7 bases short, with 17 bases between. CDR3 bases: TGTGCCAGCAGTGCGACTAGGGGCGCCGGGCAGCCCCAGCATTTT. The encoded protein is CASSATRGAGQPQHF.

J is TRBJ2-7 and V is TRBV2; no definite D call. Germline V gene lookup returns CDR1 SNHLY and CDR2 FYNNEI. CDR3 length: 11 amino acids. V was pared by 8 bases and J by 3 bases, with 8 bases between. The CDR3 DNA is TGTGCCAGCGTCTGGGGCTACGAGCAGTACTTC. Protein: CASVWGYEQYF.